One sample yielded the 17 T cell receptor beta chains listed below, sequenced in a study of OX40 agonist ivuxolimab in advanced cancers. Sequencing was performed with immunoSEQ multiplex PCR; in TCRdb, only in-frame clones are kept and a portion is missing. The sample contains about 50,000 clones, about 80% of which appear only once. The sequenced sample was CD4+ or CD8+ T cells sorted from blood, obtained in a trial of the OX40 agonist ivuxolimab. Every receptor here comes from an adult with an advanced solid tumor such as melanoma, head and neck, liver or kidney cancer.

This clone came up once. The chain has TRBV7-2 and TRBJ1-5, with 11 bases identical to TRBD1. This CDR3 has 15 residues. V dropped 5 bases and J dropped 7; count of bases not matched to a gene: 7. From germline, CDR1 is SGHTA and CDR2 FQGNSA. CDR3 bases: TGTGCCAGCAGCCAAGGACAGGGGGCGAGGCAGCCCCAGCATTTT. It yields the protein CASSQGQGARQPQHF. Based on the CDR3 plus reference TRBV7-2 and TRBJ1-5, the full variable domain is GAGVSQSPSNKVTEKGKDVELRCDPISGHTALYWYRQSLGQGLEFLIYFQGNSAPDKSGLPSDRFSAERTGGSVSTLTIQRTQQEDSAVYLCASSQGQGARQPQHFGDGTRLSIL.

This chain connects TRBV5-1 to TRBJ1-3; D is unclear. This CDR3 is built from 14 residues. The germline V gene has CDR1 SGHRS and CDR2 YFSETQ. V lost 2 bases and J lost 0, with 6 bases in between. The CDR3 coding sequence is TGCGCCAGCAGCTTTGACGGCTCTGGAAACACCATATATTTT. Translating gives CASSFDGSGNTIYF.

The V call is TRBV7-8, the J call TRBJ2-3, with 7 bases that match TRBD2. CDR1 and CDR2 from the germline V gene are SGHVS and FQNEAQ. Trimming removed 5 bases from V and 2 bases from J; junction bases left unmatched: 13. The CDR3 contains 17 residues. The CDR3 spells CASSELTLAVPTDTQYF. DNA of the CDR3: TGTGCCAGCAGCGAACTCACCCTAGCGGTCCCCACAGATACGCAGTATTTT.

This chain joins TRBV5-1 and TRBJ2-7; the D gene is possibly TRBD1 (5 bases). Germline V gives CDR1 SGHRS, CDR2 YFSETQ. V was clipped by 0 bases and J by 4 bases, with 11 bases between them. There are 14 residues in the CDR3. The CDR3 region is CASSLASRVYEQYF. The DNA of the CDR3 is TGCGCCAGCAGCTTGGCCTCCAGGGTTTACGAGCAGTACTTC.

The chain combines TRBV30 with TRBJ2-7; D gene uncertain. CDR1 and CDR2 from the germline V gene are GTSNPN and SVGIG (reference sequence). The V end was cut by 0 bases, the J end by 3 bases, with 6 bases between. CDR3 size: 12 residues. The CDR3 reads CAWSVTYYEQYF. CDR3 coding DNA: TGTGCCTGGAGTGTGACGTACTACGAGCAGTACTTC.

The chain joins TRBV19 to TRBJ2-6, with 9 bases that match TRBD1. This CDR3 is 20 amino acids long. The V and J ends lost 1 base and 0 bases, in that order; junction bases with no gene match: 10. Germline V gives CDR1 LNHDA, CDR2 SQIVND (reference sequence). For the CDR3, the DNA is TGTGCCAGTAGTATAGCCCGGAGGGGGACAGGGAGCTCTGGGGCCAACGTCCTGACTTTC. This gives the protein CASSIARRGTGSSGANVLTF.

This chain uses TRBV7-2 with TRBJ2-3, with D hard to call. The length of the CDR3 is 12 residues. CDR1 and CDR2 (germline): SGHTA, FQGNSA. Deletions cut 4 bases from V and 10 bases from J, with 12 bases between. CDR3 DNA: TGTGCCAGCAGCTCGCCCCTGGGTGCGCAGTATTTT. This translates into CASSSPLGAQYF.

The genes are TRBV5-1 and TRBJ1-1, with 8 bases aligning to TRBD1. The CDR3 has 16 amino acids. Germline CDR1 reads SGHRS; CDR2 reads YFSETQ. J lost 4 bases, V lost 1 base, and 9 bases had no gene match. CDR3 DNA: TGCGCCAGCAGCTTGAGGTCAGGGGGCGCGGGCACTGAAGCTTTCTTT. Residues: CASSLRSGGAGTEAFF.

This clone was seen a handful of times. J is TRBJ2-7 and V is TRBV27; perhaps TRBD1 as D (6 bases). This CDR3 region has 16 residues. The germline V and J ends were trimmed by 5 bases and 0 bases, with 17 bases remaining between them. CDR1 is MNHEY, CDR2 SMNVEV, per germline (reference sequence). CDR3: CASSPSGGQSSYEQYF. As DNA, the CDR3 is TGTGCCAGCAGTCCGTCAGGCGGACAGAGCTCCTACGAGCAGTACTTC.

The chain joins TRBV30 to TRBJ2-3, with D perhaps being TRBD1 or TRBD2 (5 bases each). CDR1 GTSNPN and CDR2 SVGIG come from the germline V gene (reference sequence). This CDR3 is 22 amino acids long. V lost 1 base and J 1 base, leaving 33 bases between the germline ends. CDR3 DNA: TGTGCCTGGAGTGAGTTTTCCCTCCCGCCCTGGGACCTCGGGTCTCGCACAGATACGCAGTATTTT. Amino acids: CAWSEFSLPPWDLGSRTDTQYF.

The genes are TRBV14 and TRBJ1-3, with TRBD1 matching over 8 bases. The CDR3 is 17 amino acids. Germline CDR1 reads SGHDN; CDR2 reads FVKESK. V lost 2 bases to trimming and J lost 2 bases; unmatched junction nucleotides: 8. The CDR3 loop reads CASSQIRTGRTGNTIYF. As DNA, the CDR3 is TGTGCCAGCAGCCAAATACGGACAGGGAGGACTGGAAACACCATATATTTT.

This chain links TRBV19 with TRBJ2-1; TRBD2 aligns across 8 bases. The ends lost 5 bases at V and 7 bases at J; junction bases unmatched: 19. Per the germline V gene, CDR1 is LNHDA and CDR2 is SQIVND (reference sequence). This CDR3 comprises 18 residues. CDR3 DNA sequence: TGTGCCAGTAGTCCCCGAGGGGCGGGGGGCCTCGAGGGGAATGAGCAGTTCTTC. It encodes CASSPRGAGGLEGNEQFF.

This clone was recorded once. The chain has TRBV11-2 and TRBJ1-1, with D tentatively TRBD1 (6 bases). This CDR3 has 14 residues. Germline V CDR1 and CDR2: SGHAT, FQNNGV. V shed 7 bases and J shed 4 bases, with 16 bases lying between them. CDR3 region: CASTYLTGFTEAFF. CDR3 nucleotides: TGTGCCAGCACCTATCTTACAGGGTTCACTGAAGCTTTCTTT.

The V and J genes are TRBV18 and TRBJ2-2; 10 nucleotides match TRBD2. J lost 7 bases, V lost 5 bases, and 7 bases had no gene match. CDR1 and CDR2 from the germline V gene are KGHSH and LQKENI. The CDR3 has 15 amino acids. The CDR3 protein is CASSSSSGSYGELFF. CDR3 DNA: TGTGCCAGCTCATCTTCTAGCGGGAGTTACGGGGAGCTGTTTTTT.

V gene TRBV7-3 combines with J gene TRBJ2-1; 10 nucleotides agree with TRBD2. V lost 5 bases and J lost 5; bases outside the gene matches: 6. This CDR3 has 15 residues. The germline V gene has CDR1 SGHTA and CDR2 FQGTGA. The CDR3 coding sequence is TGTGCCAGCAGCCCACTAGCGGGAATCAACAATGAGCAGTTCTTC. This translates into CASSPLAGINNEQFF.

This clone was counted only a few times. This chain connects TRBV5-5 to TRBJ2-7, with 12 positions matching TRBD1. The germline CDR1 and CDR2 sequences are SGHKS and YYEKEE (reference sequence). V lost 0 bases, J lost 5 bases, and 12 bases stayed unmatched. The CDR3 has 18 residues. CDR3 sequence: CASSLALFPGQGADEQYF. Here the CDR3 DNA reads TGTGCCAGCAGCTTGGCCCTATTCCCGGGACAGGGGGCCGACGAGCAGTACTTC.

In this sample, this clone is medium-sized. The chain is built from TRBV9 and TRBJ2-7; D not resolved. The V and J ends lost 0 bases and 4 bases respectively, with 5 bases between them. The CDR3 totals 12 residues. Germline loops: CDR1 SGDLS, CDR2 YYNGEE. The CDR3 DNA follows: TGTGCCAGCAGCGTAGCCATTTACGAGCAGTACTTC. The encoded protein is CASSVAIYEQYF.